Listed here are 23 T cell receptor beta chains from one sample, sequenced in a study of radiotherapy plus CTLA-4 blockade in lung cancer. Measured with immunoSEQ multiplex PCR; TCRdb has only the in-frame clones, and not every one. The repertoire includes approximately 89,000 clones, over 75% of them detected once, and just over 14% sits in the top ten. The specimen comprised peripheral blood, sampled from a patient treated with radiotherapy plus ipilimumab. The receptors originated from a human donor with non-small cell lung cancer that progressed on radiotherapy plus ipilimumab.

This sequence joins TRBV5-8 and TRBJ2-1; a possible D gene is TRBD1 (7 bases). This CDR3 region has 18 residues. The V gene lost 4 bases and the J gene lost 6 bases, with 26 bases spanning the gap. Germline loops: CDR1 SGHTS, CDR2 YDEGEE. As DNA, the CDR3 is TGTGCCAGCAGCCTCAGGGGGGTCCTTGCCCAATACCTCAATGAGCAGTTCTTC. Translated, it gives CASSLRGVLAQYLNEQFF.

V is TRBV5-1 and J is TRBJ2-3; 11 nucleotides align to TRBD2. The V segment lost 4 bases and the J segment 7 bases; nucleotides outside the gene matches: 11. The CDR3 is made up of 16 amino acids. The germline V gene encodes CDR1 SGHRS and CDR2 YFSETQ. For the CDR3, the DNA is TGCGCCAGCAGCCCCGAGGTAGCGGGAGGGCTGAATACGCAGTATTTT. Its protein product is CASSPEVAGGLNTQYF.

This chain connects TRBV11-3 to TRBJ2-7; D remains unclear. Germline lookup yields CDR1 SGHNT and CDR2 YENEEA. The CDR3 contains 14 residues. V lost 5 bases and J 2 bases, leaving 13 bases between the germline ends. The CDR3, as DNA: TGTGCCAGCAGCATCCAGGCAGCTACCTACGAGCAGTACTTC. It codes for CASSIQAATYEQYF.

The genes are TRBV21-1 and TRBJ2-7; the D segment call TRBD2 is taken from the table without a DNA check. TRBV21-1 is designated a pseudogene. The CDR3 has 14 residues. As DNA, the CDR3 is TGTGCCAGCAGCCCACACGGTCGACTCTACGAGCAGTACTTC. Residues: CASSPHGRLYEQYF.

The chain's CDR3 is CASSITGTRETEAFF. The CDR3 DNA is TGTGCCAGCAGCATTACAGGGACCCGAGAGACTGAAGCTTTCTTT. This chain connects TRBV9 to TRBJ1-1; TRBD1 might be the D (6 bases). Trimming removed 4 bases at V and 5 bases at J, with 18 bases between. CDR1 and CDR2 from the germline V gene are SGDLS and YYNGEE. The CDR3 runs to 15 residues.

The rearrangement links TRBV5-8 to TRBJ2-5, with no clear D. CDR1 is SGHTS and CDR2 is YDEGEE in the germline V gene. The CDR3 sequence is 14 residues long. Trimming left V 2 bases short and J 9 bases short, with 17 bases between. Here the CDR3 DNA reads TGTGCCAGCAGCTTAATTGCTAACCTTGCTTCCCAGTACTTC. This codes for CASSLIANLASQYF.

This sequence joins TRBV30 and TRBJ2-7; a weak D match, TRBD1 (5 bases). The CDR3 spans 14 residues. Trimming cost V 4 bases and J 7 bases, with 20 bases left between them. Germline V gene lookup returns CDR1 GTSNPN and CDR2 SVGIG (reference sequence). The CDR3 DNA sequence: TGTGCCTGGACCCCTCCGAAGGGGTTAGGGGAGCAGTACTTC. Amino acids: CAWTPPKGLGEQYF.

The chain is built from TRBV4-2 and TRBJ2-2; 7 bases fit TRBD1. Trimming removed 4 bases from V and 6 bases from J; junction bases left unmatched: 5. Germline CDR1 and CDR2: LGHNA and YNFKEQ. CDR3 size: 14 residues. In nucleotides, the CDR3 is TGTGCCAGCAGCCCAGGACAGGAAGCCGGGGAGCTGTTTTTT. Translating gives CASSPGQEAGELFF.

The table lists this clone with a count of one. This chain connects TRBV11-2 to TRBJ1-2; TRBD1 agrees at 11 bases. The CDR3 length is 15 residues. CDR1 and CDR2 (germline): SGHAT, FQNNGV. The J segment lost 4 bases and the V segment lost 4 bases, leaving 5 bases of the junction unmatched. CDR3 in DNA: TGTGCCAGCAGCTCCGGGACAGGGGGGGGCTATGGCTACACCTTC. The encoded protein is CASSSGTGGGYGYTF.

This clone was counted a few times. V usage is TRBV5-6 and J usage is TRBJ1-4; D is undetermined. CDR3 size: 17 residues. Looked up from germline, CDR1 is SGHDT and CDR2 is YYEEEE. Trimming left V 2 bases short and J 0 bases short, with 14 bases between. CDR3 nucleotides: TGTGCCAGCAGCTTTTGGGGATATCTTGCAACTAATGAAAAACTGTTTTTT. It is translated as CASSFWGYLATNEKLFF.

The V call is TRBV9, the J call TRBJ2-1; the D call may be TRBD1 or TRBD2 (5 bases each). Deletions cut 4 bases from V and 6 bases from J, with 8 bases between. Germline CDR1 is SGDLS and CDR2 is YYNGEE. This CDR3 contains 12 residues. The CDR3 nucleotides read TGTGCCAGCAGCCCGGGGCCCAATGAGCAGTTCTTC. This codes for CASSPGPNEQFF.

This rearrangement joins TRBV19 to TRBJ2-5, with 9 bases matching TRBD1. CDR1 and CDR2 (germline): LNHDA, SQIVND (reference sequence). This CDR3 region has 16 residues. The J segment lost 2 bases and the V segment lost 3 bases, leaving 7 bases of the junction unmatched. The CDR3 loop reads CASSIRQGGKQETQYF. CDR3 in DNA: TGTGCCAGTAGTATTAGACAGGGGGGTAAACAAGAGACCCAGTACTTC.

CDR3 DNA: TGTGCCAGCTCACCCCCTGGCCGAAGCAAAGAGACCCAGTACTTC. The encoded protein is CASSPPGRSKETQYF. The gene calls are TRBV18 and TRBJ2-5; D uncertain. This CDR3 is 15 amino acids long. V was clipped by 3 bases and J by 3 bases, with 14 bases between them. Per the germline V gene, CDR1 is KGHSH and CDR2 is LQKENI. Full variable domain (missing parts from reference TRBV18 and TRBJ2-5): NAGVMQNPRHLVRRRGQEARLRCSPMKGHSHVYWYRQLPEEGLKFMVYLQKENIIDESGMPKERFSAEFPKEGPSILRIQQVVRGDSAAYFCASSPPGRSKETQYFGPGTRLLVL.

V usage is TRBV4-1 and J usage is TRBJ1-3; D possibly corresponds to TRBD1 (5 bases). Deletions cut 1 base from V and 0 bases from J, with 10 bases between. The CDR3 loop spans 16 amino acids. The germline V gene has CDR1 MGHRA and CDR2 YSYEKL. DNA of the CDR3: TGCGCCAGCAGCCAAGCGGACACCCACTCTGGAAACACCATATATTTT. This translates into CASSQADTHSGNTIYF.

The V gene is TRBV5-6, the J gene TRBJ2-1; the match to TRBD2 covers 15 bases. The germline CDR1 and CDR2 sequences are SGHDT and YYEEEE. With 4 bases clipped from V and 1 base from J, the junction kept 9 bases outside the gene matches. The CDR3 loop spans 19 amino acids. Here the CDR3 DNA reads TGTGCCAGCAGCGCATGGACTAGCGGGAGGGCCTGGTCCTACAATGAGCAGTTCTTC. It encodes CASSAWTSGRAWSYNEQFF.

The V gene is TRBV10-3, the J gene TRBJ2-1; D is perhaps TRBD1 (6 bases). V was shortened by 11 bases and J by 9 bases, with 23 bases between the two germline ends. Looked up from germline, CDR1 is ENHRY and CDR2 is SYGVKD. There are 14 residues in the CDR3. Here the CDR3 DNA reads TGTGCCGCCCGTACCCCAAGTAAAGGGGGTGAGCAGTTCTTC. Its protein product is CAARTPSKGGEQFF.

The chain employs TRBV29-1 and TRBJ2-7, with D possibly matching TRBD1 (5 bases). The CDR3 consists of 15 residues. V lost 2 bases and J lost 2, with 16 bases in between. The germline V gene encodes CDR1 SQVTM and CDR2 ANQGSEA. CDR3 protein: CSVEMGQGRPYEQYF. In DNA form, the CDR3 reads TGCAGCGTTGAAATGGGGCAGGGCAGGCCCTACGAGCAGTACTTC.

This rearrangement joins TRBV23-1 to TRBJ2-7; TRBD1 aligns across 10 bases. TRBV23-1 falls under the ORF class, with uncertain function. The CDR3 length is 15 residues. The V and J ends lost 6 bases and 3 bases, in that order; junction bases with no gene match: 8. In nucleotides, the CDR3 is TGCGCCAGCAGGACAATCGGGACAGGGGACTACGAGCAGTACTTC. Its protein is CASRTIGTGDYEQYF.

The gene calls are TRBV2 and TRBJ2-7; the D call may be TRBD1 or TRBD2 (7 bases each). V was trimmed by 4 bases and J by 4 bases, leaving 20 bases between them. The CDR3 loop spans 16 amino acids. Germline V gene lookup returns CDR1 SNHLY and CDR2 FYNNEI. CDR3 in DNA: TGTGCCAGCAGTGCCTTCCCCAGGGGGGGCATATACGAGCAGTACTTC. Encoded protein: CASSAFPRGGIYEQYF. The full variable domain, completed using reference TRBV2 and TRBJ2-7, is EPEVTQTPSHQVTQMGQEVILRCVPISNHLYFYWYRQILGQKVEFLVSFYNNEISEKSEIFDDQFSVERPDGSNFTLKIRSTKLEDSAMYFCASSAFPRGGIYEQYFGPGTRLTVT.

J is TRBJ2-2 and V is TRBV5-5; D unresolved. Trimming pared 2 bases from V and 4 bases from J, leaving 3 bases between. CDR3 length: 12 residues. Germline V gives CDR1 SGHKS, CDR2 YYEKEE (reference sequence). The CDR3 region is CASSFGTGELFF. The CDR3 DNA reads as TGTGCCAGCAGCTTTGGCACCGGGGAGCTGTTTTTT.

The V call is TRBV14, the J call TRBJ1-6; 7 bases match TRBD1. The CDR3 has 14 amino acids. Germline values: CDR1 SGHDN, CDR2 FVKESK. J lost 9 bases, V lost 2 bases, and 4 bases had no gene match. CDR3 DNA: TGTGCCAGCAGCCAAAACAGGGGAACTTCACCCCTCCACTTT. It codes for CASSQNRGTSPLHF. Together with reference TRBV14 and TRBJ1-6, the CDR3 gives the full variable domain: EAGVTQFPSHSVIEKGQTVTLRCDPISGHDNLYWYRRVMGKEIKFLLHFVKESKQDESGMPNNRFLAERTGGTYSTLKVQPAELEDSGVYFCASSQNRGTSPLHFGNGTRLTVT.

This chain links TRBV29-1 with TRBJ2-1, with D uncertain. The CDR3 spans 11 residues. The V gene's germline CDR1 is SQVTM and CDR2 ANQGSEA. V dropped 4 bases and J dropped 4 bases, with 5 bases sitting between them. This CDR3 is CSVVLYNEQFF. The CDR3 DNA follows: TGCAGCGTTGTTTTGTACAATGAGCAGTTCTTC.

The J gene is TRBJ1-3, the V gene TRBV18; tentatively, D is TRBD1 (5 bases). Per the germline V gene, CDR1 is KGHSH and CDR2 is LQKENI. Trimming stripped 4 bases from V and 3 bases from J, with 10 bases between. The CDR3 is made up of 14 amino acids. CDR3 DNA: TGTGCCAGCTCACTCGGGGGTGTTGGAAACACCATATATTTT. Amino acid sequence: CASSLGGVGNTIYF.